This T cell receptor beta chain was captured in a study of OX40 agonist ivuxolimab in advanced cancers. CDR1 and CDR2 (germline): MNHEY, SVGAGI. The V end lost 6 bases, the J end lost 1 base, and 10 bases lay between the germline ends. This CDR3 has 15 amino acids. Study-level results: At doses 0.1 to 3.0 mg/kg, CD4+ and CD8+ clones expanded. Clonal expansion was among the lowest in partial responders at 0.1-3.0 mg/kg, especially CD8+.

Points on this clone: Its target is not known.

The table came from immunoSEQ multiplex PCR; TCRdb's copy has only in-frame clones and leaves some out. The table includes 30,000 to 35,000 clones, 80% to 95% detected once. The sequences come from CD4+ or CD8+ T cells sorted from blood, collected in a trial of the OX40 agonist ivuxolimab. The clonotype comes from an adult with an advanced solid tumor such as melanoma, head and neck, liver or kidney cancer. V gene TRBV6-5 combines with J gene TRBJ1-6, with D tentatively TRBD1 (5 bases). The CDR3 DNA reads TGTGCCAGCAGCTCAGGGTTTTCCTATAATTCACCCCTCCACTTT. As protein: CASSSGFSYNSPLHF.